These 4 T cell receptor beta chains came from one sample sequenced in a study of cytomegalovirus exposure and HLA in healthy donors. Both 60 Vbeta primers and 13 Jbeta primers went into the PCR. The data were produced by immunoSEQ multiplex PCR, yet TCRdb's version contains in-frame clones alone and is incomplete. This sample has under 250,000 clones, with 65% to 85% found just once. The specimen was PBMCs. These receptors came from a boy aged 2 to 9 in good health and CMV-seronegative.

The chain joins TRBV7-6 to TRBJ2-7, with D perhaps TRBD2 (5 bases). CDR1 and CDR2 from the germline V gene are SGHVS and FNYEAQ. V lost 4 bases, J lost 7 bases, and 11 bases lay in between. The CDR3 totals 12 residues. For the CDR3, the DNA is TGTGCCAGCAGCTCCCCCGGGGTTGAGCAGTACTTC. Its protein product is CASSSPGVEQYF.

This clone came up once. The rearrangement uses TRBV2 and TRBJ2-3; TRBD1 agrees at 9 bases. Losses at the gene ends were 2 bases for V and 4 bases for J; bases not matched to a gene: 10. The CDR3 covers 17 residues. The V gene's germline CDR1 is SNHLY and CDR2 FYNNEI. Written as DNA, the CDR3 is TGTGCCAGCAGTGAATCCTCCGGGACAGGGTTCGCAGATACGCAGTATTTT. Amino acids: CASSESSGTGFADTQYF.

This clone has just one count. The chain employs TRBV4-1 and TRBJ2-7, with TRBD2 matching 8 bases. The CDR3 loop spans 16 amino acids. Losses at the gene ends were 1 base for V and 6 bases for J; bases not matched to a gene: 11. Germline V gene data show CDR1 as MGHRA and CDR2 as YSYEKL. For the CDR3, the DNA is TGCGCCAGCAGCCAAGTTTTGGCGGGAGGTCTAGGCGAGCAGTACTTC. Translation gives CASSQVLAGGLGEQYF.

The gene calls are TRBV27 and TRBJ1-5; D gene ambiguous. Germline lookup yields CDR1 MNHEY and CDR2 SMNVEV (reference sequence). The CDR3 loop spans 15 amino acids. Trimming pared 5 bases from V and 1 base from J, leaving 12 bases between. CDR3 region: CASSMRGSSNQPQHF. CDR3 DNA: TGTGCCAGCAGTATGCGGGGATCAAGCAATCAGCCCCAGCATTTT.